A single T cell receptor (beta chain) is shown here with its context. Measured with immunoSEQ multiplex PCR; TCRdb has only the in-frame clones, and not every one. The sample yields about 220,000 clones, roughly four fifths seen once. The study drew participants aged about 18 to 89 years from approximately 23 US areas. This sample was included in a study of blood T cell repertoires in COVID-19. The CDR3 loop spans 17 amino acids. CDR1 and CDR2 from the germline V gene are SQVTM and ANQGSEA. Trimming cost V 1 base and J 2 bases; bases outside gene matches: 11. The chain joins TRBV29-1 to TRBJ2-5; 9 nucleotides align to TRBD2. The source of this sequence is a woman aged 35 to 49 who had been exposed to COVID-19. The sequencing sample was made of PBMCs or T cells enriched from blood (not recorded which). CDR3 in DNA: TGCAGCGTTGAAGGGGCTTATAGCGGGGGAATTCAAGAGACCCAGTACTTC. Translated: CSVEGAYSGGIQETQYF.